A selection of T cell receptor beta chains follows, all from one sample in a study of blood T cell repertoires in COVID-19. Profiled with immunoSEQ multiplex PCR; TCRdb holds only in-frame clones, not every one. The table has some 300,000 clones, approximately 89% seen once. Material: PBMCs or T cells enriched from blood (not recorded which). The receptors were gathered from a woman between 35 and 50 years old who had recovered from COVID-19. Each CDR3 is given with its conserved first and last residue. D genes are given only for firm matches. Only part of the rows carry a size: once, few, many, or a class if the clone is expanded.

length | J | V | D | size | CDR3 | DNA
15 | TRBJ1-1 | TRBV7-9 | . | few | CASSSPTNWNTEAFF | TGTGCCAGCAGCTCGCCGACAAATTGGAACACTGAAGCTTTCTTT
17 | TRBJ2-5 | TRBV24-1 | TRBD2 | . | CATSDLPSGRAGETQYF | TGTGCCACCAGTGATTTGCCCAGCGGGAGGGCCGGGGAGACCCAGTACTTC
13 | TRBJ2-1 | TRBV11-2 | . | . | CASSYGGWNEQFF | TGTGCCAGCAGCTACGGCGGATGGAATGAGCAGTTCTTC
15 | TRBJ1-1 | TRBV7-3 | . | . | CASSLTQAGVTEAFF | TGTGCCAGCAGCTTAACCCAGGCAGGGGTCACTGAAGCTTTCTTT
17 | TRBJ1-2 | TRBV28 | TRBD1 | once | CASSPVTGTGEENGYTF | TGTGCCAGCAGTCCCGTAACCGGGACAGGGGAGGAAAATGGCTACACCTTC
16 | TRBJ1-2 | TRBV7-2 | TRBD1 | . | CASSLMGTGVAYGYTF | TGTGCCAGCAGCTTAATGGGGACAGGGGTAGCCTATGGCTACACCTTC
15 | TRBJ2-2 | TRBV24-1 | TRBD1 | . | CATSDMDRGTGELFF | TGTGCCACCAGTGATATGGACAGGGGGACCGGGGAGCTGTTTTTT
16 | TRBJ2-3 | TRBV10-1 | . | . | CASSEGRGGFADTQYF | TGCGCCAGCAGTGAGGGAAGGGGGGGTTTCGCAGATACGCAGTATTTT
15 | TRBJ2-7 | TRBV7-9 | TRBD1 | . | CASSTPGQGVYEQYF | TGTGCCAGCAGCACTCCGGGACAGGGGGTCTACGAGCAGTACTTC
13 | TRBJ2-1 | TRBV7-3 | . | . | CASSLWAGNEQFF | TGTGCCAGCAGCTTATGGGCCGGCAATGAGCAGTTCTTC
12 | TRBJ2-7 | TRBV28 | . | . | CASSLRGDEQYF | TGTGCCAGCAGTTTAAGGGGTGACGAGCAGTACTTC
12 | TRBJ2-1 | TRBV18 | . | . | CASSSTGYEQFF | TGTGCCAGCTCATCGACAGGTTATGAGCAGTTCTTC
13 | TRBJ2-3 | TRBV4-2 | . | . | CASSQDPVDTQYF | TGTGCCAGCAGCCAAGATCCCGTTGATACGCAGTATTTT
14 | TRBJ1-2 | TRBV11-2 | . | once | CASSFLRGGSGYTF | TGTGCCAGCAGCTTCTTACGGGGGGGTAGTGGCTACACCTTC
15 | TRBJ2-7 | TRBV2 | TRBD2 | . | CASSEGTSGVSEQYF | TGTGCCAGCAGTGAGGGGACTAGCGGGGTAAGCGAGCAGTACTTC
15 | TRBJ2-1 | TRBV5-1 | TRBD2 | . | CASSTSGGSYNEQFF | TGCGCCAGCAGCACTAGCGGGGGCTCCTACAATGAGCAGTTCTTC
15 | TRBJ2-3 | TRBV29-1 | TRBD2 | . | CSVEGLAGGTDTQYF | TGCAGCGTTGAGGGACTAGCGGGGGGCACAGATACGCAGTATTTT
15 | TRBJ1-6 | TRBV7-6 | . | . | CASSLARGVGSPLHF | TGTGCCAGCAGCTTAGCGCGGGGTGTTGGTTCACCCCTCCACTTT
14 | TRBJ2-1 | TRBV30 | . | . | CAWTGANRNDEQFF | TGTGCCTGGACAGGGGCGAATCGGAATGATGAGCAGTTCTTC
15 | TRBJ2-4 | TRBV19 | . | . | CASSREGLAKNIQYF | TGTGCCAGTAGTCGAGAGGGTTTAGCCAAAAACATTCAGTACTTC
17 | TRBJ1-5 | TRBV7-9 | . | . | CASSLAVDKYSNQPQHF | TGTGCCAGCAGCCTAGCGGTGGACAAGTATAGCAATCAGCCCCAGCATTTT
15 | TRBJ1-1 | TRBV9 | . | once | CASSVSWGGSYEAFF | TGTGCCAGCAGCGTATCCTGGGGGGGATCCTATGAAGCTTTCTTT
17 | TRBJ2-1 | TRBV28 | . | . | CASSSQGSGAVYNEQFF | TGTGCCAGCAGTTCCCAGGGGTCAGGGGCAGTCTACAATGAGCAGTTCTTC
14 | TRBJ2-7 | TRBV7-6 | . | . | CASSLEFLSGEQYF | TGTGCCAGCAGCTTAGAATTCCTGTCCGGCGAGCAGTACTTC
17 | TRBJ2-1 | TRBV5-1 | . | . | CASSKVLEGRVYNEQFF | TGCGCCAGCAGCAAAGTACTAGAGGGTAGAGTCTACAATGAGCAGTTCTTC
11 | TRBJ1-4 | TRBV12-3/TRBV12-4 | . | . | CASTLGEKLFF | TGTGCCAGCACCCTAGGTGAAAAACTGTTTTTT
17 | TRBJ2-2 | TRBV21-1 | . | . | CASSKLIGDTNTGELFF | TGTGCCAGCAGCAAACTCATCGGGGACACCAATACCGGGGAGCTGTTTTTT
14 | TRBJ1-5 | TRBV7-2 | . | once | CASSLTQINQPQHF | TGTGCCAGCAGCTTAACACAGATTAATCAGCCCCAGCATTTT
18 | TRBJ2-6 | TRBV9 | TRBD2 | . | CASSVAFGGSSGANVLTF | TGTGCCAGCAGCGTAGCATTTGGCGGGAGCTCTGGGGCCAACGTCCTGACTTTC
15 | TRBJ1-2 | TRBV7-9 | TRBD1 | once | CASSLPGGTNYGYTF | TGTGCCAGCAGCTTACCAGGGGGAACGAACTATGGCTACACCTTC
15 | TRBJ2-3 | TRBV4-2 | TRBD2 | . | CASSPRTSQTDTQYF | TGTGCCAGCAGCCCCAGGACTAGCCAGACAGATACGCAGTATTTT
15 | TRBJ2-3 | TRBV2 | TRBD2 | . | CASINGTSVTDTQYF | TGTGCCAGCATTAATGGGACTAGCGTCACAGATACGCAGTATTTT
17 | TRBJ2-5 | TRBV4-3 | TRBD1 | . | CASSRLQGRGSGKTQYF | TGCGCCAGCAGCCGGCTACAGGGGAGAGGATCCGGGAAGACCCAGTACTTC
14 | TRBJ2-3 | TRBV5-1 | TRBD2 | . | CASSLLGGSDTQYF | TGCGCCAGCAGCTTGTTGGGAGGGTCAGATACGCAGTATTTT
15 | TRBJ2-3 | TRBV5-1 | . | . | CASSLEGSRTDTQYF | TGCGCCAGCAGCTTGGAGGGGTCCCGCACAGATACGCAGTATTTT
14 | TRBJ1-5 | TRBV27 | TRBD1 | . | CASSRDSQNQPQHF | TGTGCCAGCAGTCGGGACAGCCAAAATCAGCCCCAGCATTTT
12 | TRBJ2-7 | TRBV10-1 | . | few | CASSPGSYEQYF | TGCGCCAGCTCCCCCGGGAGCTACGAGCAGTACTTC
17 | TRBJ2-7 | TRBV4-2 | TRBD2 | . | CASSQQLAGGNHYEQYF | TGTGCCAGCAGCCAACAGTTAGCGGGAGGGAACCACTACGAGCAGTACTTC
13 | TRBJ1-2 | TRBV30 | TRBD1 | . | CAWSVKGAKGYTF | TGTGCCTGGAGTGTAAAGGGGGCGAAAGGCTACACCTTC
11 | TRBJ1-2 | TRBV3-1/TRBV3-2 | . | . | CASLGGYGYTF | TGTGCCAGCCTAGGCGGCTATGGCTACACCTTC
14 | TRBJ2-3 | TRBV19 | TRBD2 | . | CASSRLAALGTQYF | TGTGCCAGTAGTCGTCTAGCGGCTCTTGGTACGCAGTATTTT
16 | TRBJ2-3 | TRBV11-2 | TRBD2 | . | CASSRNPSGNTDTQYF | TGTGCCAGCAGCCGCAACCCTAGCGGGAACACAGATACGCAGTATTTT
16 | TRBJ2-3 | TRBV6-5 | TRBD2 | . | CASSYGSSGGPDTQYF | TGTGCCAGCAGTTACGGGTCTAGCGGGGGCCCAGATACGCAGTATTTT
15 | TRBJ2-3 | TRBV28 | . | . | CASSLRSRGTDTQYF | TGTGCCAGCAGTTTACGGTCCCGAGGCACAGATACGCAGTATTTT
14 | TRBJ1-3 | TRBV11-2 | TRBD1 | . | CASSPTGVGNTIYF | TGTGCCAGCAGTCCCACAGGGGTCGGAAACACCATATATTTT
14 | TRBJ2-1 | TRBV7-2 | . | . | CASSLVQGRNEQFF | TGTGCCAGCAGCTTAGTACAGGGAAGGAATGAGCAGTTCTTC
16 | TRBJ2-3 | TRBV4-3 | TRBD2 | . | CASSARGSPSTDTQYF | TGCGCCAGCAGCGCCCGCGGGAGCCCTAGCACAGATACGCAGTATTTT
14 | TRBJ1-6 | TRBV10-3 | TRBD1 | . | CASRDREIDSPLHF | TGTGCCTCCAGGGACAGGGAAATTGATTCACCCCTCCACTTT
14 | TRBJ1-6 | TRBV11-2 | TRBD1 | . | CASSQTGPNSPLHF | TGTGCCAGCAGCCAGACAGGGCCCAATTCACCCCTCCACTTT
23 | TRBJ2-3 | TRBV7-3 | . | . | CASSLNRGGGAKAGPRAPDTQYF | TGTGCCAGCAGCTTAAACCGGGGTGGCGGGGCCAAGGCGGGGCCCCGGGCACCAGATACGCAGTATTTT
13 | TRBJ1-2 | TRBV7-9 | . | . | CASSSGQLYGYTF | TGTGCCAGCAGCTCGGGACAACTCTATGGCTACACCTTC
14 | TRBJ1-1 | TRBV7-9 | TRBD1 | . | CASSPWDRRTEAFF | TGTGCCAGCAGCCCTTGGGACAGGAGAACTGAAGCTTTCTTT